This T cell receptor (beta chain) emerged from a study of blood T cell repertoires in COVID-19. As for the study in general: Acute and convalescent COVID-19 samples came from the United States, Italy and Spain. Nucleic acid was either cDNA or gDNA, and it came from T cells, B-cell-depleted T cells, or PBMCs.

Per the authors' pipeline: Amplification from reference gene primers served as the basis for estimated nucleated cell counts. Data came from immunoSEQ multiplex PCR; TCRdb stores just in-frame clones and leaves some out. For V, J and clone size, that table is used; D and trimming come from the DNA. Here the sample spans about 54,000 clones, 91% being singletons. This TCR came from an older woman with active or convalescent COVID-19. Sequenced input: peripheral blood.

The CDR3 loop reads CASSAQGPGLLLSWDTEAFF. The CDR3 nucleotides read TGCGCCAGCAGCGCCCAAGGTCCAGGGTTGCTTTTGAGTTGGGACACTGAAGCTTTCTTT. This chain uses TRBV5-1 with TRBJ1-1, with TRBD1 as a possible D gene (5 bases). The CDR3 runs 20 residues. Germline V gives CDR1 SGHRS, CDR2 YFSETQ. The ends were cut back, 4 bases at V and 3 bases at J, with 31 bases in the middle. Supplemented by reference TRBV5-1 and TRBJ1-1, the full variable domain reads KAGVTQTPRYLIKTRGQQVTLSCSPISGHRSVSWYQQTPGQGLQFLFEYFSETQRNKGNFPGRFSGRQFSNSRSEMNVSTLELGDSALYLCASSAQGPGLLLSWDTEAFFGQGTRLTVV.